A selection of T cell receptor beta chains follows, all from one sample in a study of early T cells in non-severe SARS-CoV-2 infection. In TCRdb, the 5' RACE reads were re-called with MiXCR into one record per CDR3 protein. The data contain nearly 70,000 distinct CDR3 sequences, about 4.6% of them singletons. The starting material was whole blood, obtained at baseline. These receptors came from an adult who was a healthcare worker with PCR-confirmed SARS-CoV-2 infection or an uninfected control (not recorded which). The donor label of this sample is uncertain. Both conserved end residues are part of each CDR3. A D gene is named only where the DNA matches it firmly. Clone size appears in some rows only: once, few, many, or a class for an expanded clone.

v_call,j_call,clone_size,d_call,cdr3_nt,cdr3_aa
TRBV10-3,TRBJ1-6,few,-,TGTGCCAGCGCCCCGGGCCCAGCGGGTTCACCCCTCCACTTT,CASAPGPAGSPLHF
TRBV18,TRBJ1-1,-,-,TGTGCCAGCTCCGAATCCCGCAGGGTACCTCGCACTGAAGCTTTCTTT,CASSESRRVPRTEAFF
TRBV20-1,TRBJ2-1,few,-,TGCAGTGCTTGGCTAGGGGGCTACAATGAGCAGTTCTTC,CSAWLGGYNEQFF
TRBV3-1,TRBJ1-1,few,TRBD1,TGTGCCAGCAGCCTCACCCGGACAGGGTCGGGAAGGGCTGAAGCTTTCTTT,CASSLTRTGSGRAEAFF
TRBV19,TRBJ1-6,-,-,TGTGCCAGTGCAGGGGTGGGGATTTATAATTCACCCCTCCACTTT,CASAGVGIYNSPLHF
TRBV20-1,TRBJ1-5,many,TRBD1,TGCAGTGCTAGACTGGGACAGGTCAATCAGCCCCAGCATTTT,CSARLGQVNQPQHF
TRBV20-1,TRBJ2-3,many,TRBD2,TGCAGTGCTAGAGTCTGGCGGGGGTTTATAGATACGCAGTATTTT,CSARVWRGFIDTQYF
TRBV12-3/TRBV12-4,TRBJ2-7,many,-,TGTGCCAGCACCAGGGACGGCCAGTCTTACGAGCAGTACTTC,CASTRDGQSYEQYF
TRBV11-2,TRBJ1-5,many,-,TGTGCCAGCAGCTTAGATCTTCGGTCGGGGCAGCCCCAGCATTTT,CASSLDLRSGQPQHF
TRBV7-2,TRBJ2-3,many,TRBD2,TGTGCCAGCAGCTGGGGACTAGCGGGGCTAGGGTCCACAGATACGCAGTATTTT,CASSWGLAGLGSTDTQYF
TRBV5-4,TRBJ2-7,-,-,TGTGCTTATTGCTGGGGGGGGCCCCCCTACGAGCAGTACTTC,CAYCWGGPPYEQYF
TRBV6-2/TRBV6-3,TRBJ1-5,few,-,TGTGCCAGCAGTTACTCGGGAGGTTATCAGCCCCAGCATTTT,CASSYSGGYQPQHF
TRBV7-9,TRBJ1-6,few,-,TGTGCCAGCAGCTTAGTACAGGGAAATTCACCCCTCCACTTT,CASSLVQGNSPLHF
TRBV12-3/TRBV12-4,TRBJ2-1,many,-,TGTGCCAGCAGTTTAGATGGTGATGAGCAGTTCTTC,CASSLDGDEQFF
TRBV20-1,TRBJ2-7,many,-,TGCAGTGCTAGAGGGGGCTCGGCGGGGAACCCCTACGAGCAGTACTTC,CSARGGSAGNPYEQYF
TRBV5-4,TRBJ2-7,few,-,TGTGCCAGCAGGGACGGCTCAGGGGCTCGCTACGAGCAGTACTTC,CASRDGSGARYEQYF
TRBV7-2,TRBJ1-3,few,-,TGTGCCAGCAGCCAAATATCCAGGACCTCTGGAAACACCATATATTTT,CASSQISRTSGNTIYF
TRBV5-1,TRBJ1-1,few,-,TGCGCCAGCAGCCTGAACCTCATGAACACTGAAGCTTTCTTT,CASSLNLMNTEAFF
TRBV20-1,TRBJ1-1,many,-,TGCAGTGCTAGAGCTGGGACAAGGAACACTGAAGCTTTCTTT,CSARAGTRNTEAFF
TRBV30,TRBJ2-7,-,-,TGTGCCTGGAGTGACCGGGTTCCCTACGAGCAGTACTTC,CAWSDRVPYEQYF
TRBV3-1,TRBJ1-2,-,TRBD1,TGTGCCAGCAGCCATGGGACAGGGCTTTACACCTTC,CASSHGTGLYTF
TRBV27,TRBJ1-4,many,-,TGTGCCAGCAGGTCATTTTGGGATTTAAAAACTAATGAAAAACTGTTTTTT,CASRSFWDLKTNEKLFF
TRBV10-2,TRBJ2-2,many,TRBD1,TGCGCCAGCAGTGAGTCGACAATGACAGGGTGGATTTTTACCGGGGAGCTGTTTTTT,CASSESTMTGWIFTGELFF
TRBV6-2/TRBV6-3,TRBJ1-3,few,-,TGTGCCAGCAGTTACTCGTCCGACGGGCCGAGAGGAAACACCATATATTTT,CASSYSSDGPRGNTIYF
TRBV28,TRBJ2-7,many,-,TGTGCCAGCAGAGAGGAGCCATCGACAGTGTACGAGCAGTACTTC,CASREEPSTVYEQYF
TRBV12-3/TRBV12-4,TRBJ2-1,many,-,TGTGCCAGCAGTTTGAGGACGGGGGCAATCAATGAGCAGTTCTTC,CASSLRTGAINEQFF
TRBV29-1,TRBJ2-3,many,-,TGCAGCGTTGGGATGGGTTCAGCCACAGATACGCAGTATTTT,CSVGMGSATDTQYF
TRBV6-2/TRBV6-3,TRBJ2-2,many,-,TGTGCCAGCATTCAGGGAACCGGGGAGCTGTTTTTT,CASIQGTGELFF
TRBV28,TRBJ2-7,few,TRBD1,TGTGCCAGCAGTTTATCAGGGGGAAACTCCTACGAGCAGTACTTC,CASSLSGGNSYEQYF